This T cell receptor beta chain was found in a study of shared clonotypes between healthy human individuals. Whole-study findings and limits: Estimated richness values were generally larger in naive subsets than in memory subsets.

Negatively enriched CD4+ T cells were divided by CD45RA into naive and memory. Sequencing was at deep level. In the original analysis: Junction-only sequences produced by ImmunoSEQ had no quality scores, so filtering differed. Clones were read by immunoSEQ multiplex PCR, and TCRdb kept only the in-frame ones, dropping some. The V and J calls and clone size are taken from that table; D and trimming were inferred from the DNA. The sample shows 2 million to 2.5 million clones, more than 85% of them seen only once. The CDR3 contains 16 residues. CDR1 is SGHDN and CDR2 is FVKESK in the germline V gene. Germline trimming cut 4 bases from V and 5 bases from J; bases unmatched to any gene: 9. As concerns this clone: The antigen is undetermined.

The source of this sequence is a man between 18 and 35 years old in good health. Some clones in this sample may be carry-over from other donors' samples. This chain links TRBV14 with TRBJ1-2, with 11 nucleotides matching TRBD1. Sequencing input: naive CD4+ T cells from PBMCs. Subset denoted: CD45RA+ positively selected. DNA of the CDR3: TGTGCCAGCAGCCTGAGCCCGGGACAGGGGGAGTATGGCTACACCTTC. Translating it yields CASSLSPGQGEYGYTF. The variable domain in full, completed from reference TRBV14 and TRBJ1-2, reads EAGVTQFPSHSVIEKGQTVTLRCDPISGHDNLYWYRRVMGKEIKFLLHFVKESKQDESGMPNNRFLAERTGGTYSTLKVQPAELEDSGVYFCASSLSPGQGEYGYTFGSGTRLTVV.